This TCR beta chain was documented in a study of chemoradiotherapy in HPV16-positive cancers. Trimming cost V 2 bases and J 5 bases, with 6 bases left between them. The CDR3 sequence is 12 residues long. CDR1 SGHVS and CDR2 FQNEAQ come from the germline V gene. The repertoire was sequenced with immunoSEQ multiplex PCR; TCRdb's copy has only in-frame clones and lacks some. The table records around 12,000 clones, 75% to 90% of them present only once. This TCR was sampled from a human donor with HPV-associated anogenital cancer. The chain recombines TRBV7-8 with TRBJ2-5; D not resolved. This sample comprised blood, obtained from a patient who underwent chemoradiotherapy. The CDR3 region is CASSLFTETQYF. Written as DNA, the CDR3 is TGTGCCAGCAGCTTATTCACGGAGACCCAGTACTTC.